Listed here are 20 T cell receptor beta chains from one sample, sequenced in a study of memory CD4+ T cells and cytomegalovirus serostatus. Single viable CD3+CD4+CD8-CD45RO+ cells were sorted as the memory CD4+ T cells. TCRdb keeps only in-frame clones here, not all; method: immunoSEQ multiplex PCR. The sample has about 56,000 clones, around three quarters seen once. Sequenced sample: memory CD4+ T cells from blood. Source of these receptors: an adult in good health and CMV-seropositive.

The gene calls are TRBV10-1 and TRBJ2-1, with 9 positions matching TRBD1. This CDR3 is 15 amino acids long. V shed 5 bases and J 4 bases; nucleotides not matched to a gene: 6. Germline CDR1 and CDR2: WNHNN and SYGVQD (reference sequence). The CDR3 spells CASSISGTGYNEQFF. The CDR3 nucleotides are TGCGCCAGCAGTATTTCTGGGACAGGGTACAATGAGCAGTTCTTC.

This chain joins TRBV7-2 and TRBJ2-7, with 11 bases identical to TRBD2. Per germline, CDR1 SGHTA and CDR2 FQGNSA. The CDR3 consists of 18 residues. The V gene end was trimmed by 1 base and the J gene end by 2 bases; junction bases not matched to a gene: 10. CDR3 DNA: TGTGCCAGCAGCTTAGTTGGCGTTGGGACTAGCGGAGCCTACGAGCAGTACTTC. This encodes CASSLVGVGTSGAYEQYF.

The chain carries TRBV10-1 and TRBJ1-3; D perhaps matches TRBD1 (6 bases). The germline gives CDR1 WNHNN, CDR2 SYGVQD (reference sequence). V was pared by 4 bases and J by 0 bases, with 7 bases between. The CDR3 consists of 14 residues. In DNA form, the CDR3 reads TGCGCCAGCAGTGGGGACAACTCTGGAAACACCATATATTTT. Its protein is CASSGDNSGNTIYF.

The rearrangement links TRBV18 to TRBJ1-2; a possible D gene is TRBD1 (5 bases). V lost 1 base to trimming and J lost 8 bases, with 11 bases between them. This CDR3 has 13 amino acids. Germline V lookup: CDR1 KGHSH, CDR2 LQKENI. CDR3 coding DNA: TGTGCCAGCTCACCACAGGGAAGGGACGGCTACACCTTC. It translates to CASSPQGRDGYTF.

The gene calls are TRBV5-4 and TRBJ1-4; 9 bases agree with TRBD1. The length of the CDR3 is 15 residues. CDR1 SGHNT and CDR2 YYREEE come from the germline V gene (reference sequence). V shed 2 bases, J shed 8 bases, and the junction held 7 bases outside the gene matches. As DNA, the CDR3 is TGTGCCAGCAGCTTTCCGGGACAGGGTGACGAAAAACTGTTTTTT. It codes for CASSFPGQGDEKLFF.

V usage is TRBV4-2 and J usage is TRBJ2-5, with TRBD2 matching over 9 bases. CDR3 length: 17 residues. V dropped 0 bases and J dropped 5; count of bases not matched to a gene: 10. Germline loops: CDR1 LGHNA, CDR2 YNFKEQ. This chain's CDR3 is CASSQEGSGSGGETQYF. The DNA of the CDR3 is TGTGCCAGCAGCCAAGAAGGTAGCGGGAGTGGGGGTGAGACCCAGTACTTC.

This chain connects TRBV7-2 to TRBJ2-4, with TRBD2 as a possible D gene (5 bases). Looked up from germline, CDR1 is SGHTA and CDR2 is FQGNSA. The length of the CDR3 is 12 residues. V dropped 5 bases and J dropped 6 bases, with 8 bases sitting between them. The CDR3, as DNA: TGTGCCAGCAGCCCTGGACTAAACATTCAGTACTTC. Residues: CASSPGLNIQYF.

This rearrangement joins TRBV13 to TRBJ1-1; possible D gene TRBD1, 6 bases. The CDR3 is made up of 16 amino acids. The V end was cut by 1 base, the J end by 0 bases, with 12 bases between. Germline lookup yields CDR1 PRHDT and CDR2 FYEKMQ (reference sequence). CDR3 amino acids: CASSLASTGLNTEAFF. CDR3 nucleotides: TGTGCCAGCAGCTTAGCGTCGACAGGCCTGAACACTGAAGCTTTCTTT.

The CDR3 bases are TGTGCCAGCAGCTTAGACGCACGGCGGGCAGATACGCAGTATTTT. This encodes CASSLDARRADTQYF. V usage is TRBV7-9 and J usage is TRBJ2-3, with a possible D match to TRBD2 (5 bases). V was cut by 1 base and J by 4 bases, with 12 bases left in between. The CDR3 length is 15 residues. Germline-derived CDR1 and CDR2 are SEHNR and FQNEAQ (reference sequence).

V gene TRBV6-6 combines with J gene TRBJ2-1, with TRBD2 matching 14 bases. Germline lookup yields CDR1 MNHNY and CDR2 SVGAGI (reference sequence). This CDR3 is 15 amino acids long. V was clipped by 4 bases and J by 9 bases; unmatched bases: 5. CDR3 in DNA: TGTGCCAGCAGTTCCGGGACTAGCGGGAGTGGTGAGCAGTTCTTC. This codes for CASSSGTSGSGEQFF.

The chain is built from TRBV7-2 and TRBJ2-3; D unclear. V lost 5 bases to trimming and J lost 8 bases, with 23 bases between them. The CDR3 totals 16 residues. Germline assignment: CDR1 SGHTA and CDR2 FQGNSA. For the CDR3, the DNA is TGTGCCAGCAGCCCTCTGCCGGGCCTAAAACCGGGTACGCAGTATTTT. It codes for CASSPLPGLKPGTQYF.

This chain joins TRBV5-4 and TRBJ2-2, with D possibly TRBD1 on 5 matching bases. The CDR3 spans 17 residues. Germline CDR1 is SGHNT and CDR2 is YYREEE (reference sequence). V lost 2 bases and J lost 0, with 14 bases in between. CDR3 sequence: CASSLMGRGANTGELFF. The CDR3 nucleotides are TGTGCCAGCAGCTTAATGGGGCGAGGTGCGAACACCGGGGAGCTGTTTTTT.

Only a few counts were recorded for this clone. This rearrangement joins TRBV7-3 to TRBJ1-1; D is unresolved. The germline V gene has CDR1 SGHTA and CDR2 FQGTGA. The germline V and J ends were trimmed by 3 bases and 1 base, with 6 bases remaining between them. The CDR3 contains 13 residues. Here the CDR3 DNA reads TGTGCCAGCAGCTTTTCGACGAACACTGAAGCTTTCTTT. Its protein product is CASSFSTNTEAFF.

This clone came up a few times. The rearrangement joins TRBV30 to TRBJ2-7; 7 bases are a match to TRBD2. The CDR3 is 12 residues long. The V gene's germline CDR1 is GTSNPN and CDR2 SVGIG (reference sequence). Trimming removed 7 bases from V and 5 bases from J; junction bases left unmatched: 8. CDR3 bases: TGTGCCTTAAGCGGACTAGGAGACGAGCAGTACTTC. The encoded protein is CALSGLGDEQYF.

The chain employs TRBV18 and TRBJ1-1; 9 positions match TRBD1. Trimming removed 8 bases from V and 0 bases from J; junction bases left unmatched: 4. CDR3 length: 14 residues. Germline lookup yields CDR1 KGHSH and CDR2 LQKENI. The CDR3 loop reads CASGGTGMNTEAFF. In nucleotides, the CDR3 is TGTGCCAGCGGGGGGACAGGGATGAACACTGAAGCTTTCTTT.

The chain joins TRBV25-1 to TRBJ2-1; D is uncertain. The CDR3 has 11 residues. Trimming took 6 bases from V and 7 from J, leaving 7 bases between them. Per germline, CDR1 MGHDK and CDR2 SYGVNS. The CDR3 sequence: CASRDSNEQFF. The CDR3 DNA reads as TGTGCCAGCAGGGATTCTAATGAGCAGTTCTTC. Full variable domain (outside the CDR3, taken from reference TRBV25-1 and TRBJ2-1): EADIYQTPRYLVIGTGKKITLECSQTMGHDKMYWYQQDPGMELHLIHYSYGVNSTEKGDLSSESTVSRIRTEHFPLTLESARPSHTSQYLCASRDSNEQFFGPGTRLTVL.

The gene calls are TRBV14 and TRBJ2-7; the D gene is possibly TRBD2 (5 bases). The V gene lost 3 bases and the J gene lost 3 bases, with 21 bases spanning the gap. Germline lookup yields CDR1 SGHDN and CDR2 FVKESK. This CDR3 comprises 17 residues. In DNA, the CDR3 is TGTGCCAGCAGCCATTTAAGGGAGCGGAACCTCCGCTACGAGCAGTACTTC. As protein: CASSHLRERNLRYEQYF.

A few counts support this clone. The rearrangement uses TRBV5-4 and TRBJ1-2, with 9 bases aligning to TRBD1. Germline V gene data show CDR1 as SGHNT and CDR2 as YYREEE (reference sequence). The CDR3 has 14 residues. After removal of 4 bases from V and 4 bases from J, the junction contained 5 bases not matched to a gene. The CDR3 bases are TGTGCCAGCAGCGAACAGGGGGCAGGCTATGGCTACACCTTC. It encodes CASSEQGAGYGYTF.

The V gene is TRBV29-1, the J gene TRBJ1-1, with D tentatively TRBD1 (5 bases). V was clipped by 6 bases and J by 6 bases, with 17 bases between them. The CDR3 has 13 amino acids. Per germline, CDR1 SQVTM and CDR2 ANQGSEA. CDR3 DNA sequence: TGCAGCGTCACCGGGACCCAGAGGGCTGAAGCTTTCTTT. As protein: CSVTGTQRAEAFF.

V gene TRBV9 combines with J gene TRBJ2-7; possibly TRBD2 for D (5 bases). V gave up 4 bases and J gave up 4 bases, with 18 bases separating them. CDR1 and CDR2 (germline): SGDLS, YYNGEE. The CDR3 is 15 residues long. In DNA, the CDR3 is TGTGCCAGCAGCCGGGAACCCAGCGGCTTATACGAGCAGTACTTC. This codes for CASSREPSGLYEQYF.